The TCR beta chain under discussion was sequenced for a study of T cell repertoires in cytomegalovirus infection. TCRdb re-analysed the reads in MiXCR, keeping a single row per CDR3 protein. The sample holds about 6,100 distinct CDR3 sequences, 45% to 55% seen once. The CDR3 covers 15 residues. Germline V lookup: CDR1 LNHDA, CDR2 SQIVND (reference sequence). Trimming removed 8 bases at V and 7 bases at J, with 21 bases between. About this clonotype: Antigen specificity is unknown.

This sequence was found in a human donor in good health (CMV status not recorded). Some clones in this sample may be carry-over from other donors' samples. This chain connects TRBV19 to TRBJ1-5; possible D gene TRBD1, 5 bases. The sequenced material came from PBMCs, sequenced either directly or after in vitro stimulation (not recorded which). The CDR3 DNA is TGTGCCAGTTGCCAAAGACCCCAGGGTCGACAGCCCCAGCATTTT. Its translation: CASCQRPQGRQPQHF.